These T cell receptor beta chains were read from a single sample in a study of cytomegalovirus exposure and HLA in healthy donors. The protocol was immunoSEQ multiplex PCR, while the TCRdb copy is restricted to in-frame clones and leaves out a portion. The sample holds 130,000 to 150,000 clones, around 85% seen once. Sequencing input: PBMCs. All receptors come from a woman in her twenties or thirties in good health and CMV-seronegative. The CDR3 runs from the conserved cysteine through the conserved F or W. The D gene is left open where the match is weak. Only some rows state a clone size, as once, few, many or a class for expanded clones.

D: NA; size: NA; J: TRBJ2-5; V: TRBV28; CDR3: CASSLWQGLETQYF; DNA: TGTGCCAGCAGTTTATGGCAGGGATTAGAGACCCAGTACTTC
D: NA; size: NA; J: TRBJ1-1; V: TRBV5-6; CDR3: CASSLGGQPRDTEAFF; DNA: TGTGCCAGCAGCTTGGGCGGTCAGCCCAGAGACACTGAAGCTTTCTTT
D: TRBD1; size: few; J: TRBJ2-6; V: TRBV4-1; CDR3: CASRQTGQGSSGANVLTF; DNA: TGCGCCAGCAGGCAAACGGGACAGGGTTCCTCTGGGGCCAACGTCCTGACTTTC
D: TRBD2; size: NA; J: TRBJ2-3; V: TRBV7-8; CDR3: CASSSILAGTDTQYF; DNA: TGTGCCAGCAGCTCCATACTAGCGGGCACAGATACGCAGTATTTT
D: NA; size: NA; J: TRBJ2-5; V: TRBV4-2; CDR3: CASSQIPSGHQGRETQYF; DNA: TGTGCCAGCAGCCAAATCCCCTCGGGTCACCAGGGAAGAGAGACCCAGTACTTC
D: NA; size: NA; J: TRBJ1-6; V: TRBV7-9; CDR3: CASSLGDGPGDRNSPLHF; DNA: TGTGCCAGCAGCTTAGGGGACGGACCGGGAGATAGGAATTCACCCCTCCACTTT
D: TRBD1; size: NA; J: TRBJ2-7; V: TRBV7-2; CDR3: CASSLAGTGDYEQYF; DNA: TGTGCCAGCAGCTTAGCCGGGACAGGGGACTACGAGCAGTACTTC
D: NA; size: NA; J: TRBJ1-4; V: TRBV30; CDR3: CAWSPTAWGELFF; DNA: TGTGCCTGGAGTCCGACGGCCTGGGGGGAACTGTTTTTT
D: NA; size: NA; J: TRBJ2-1; V: TRBV4-2; CDR3: CASSQERKRFLNEQFF; DNA: TGTGCCAGCAGCCAAGAGCGAAAACGGTTTTTAAATGAGCAGTTCTTC
D: TRBD1; size: NA; J: TRBJ2-1; V: TRBV7-8; CDR3: CASSPRRGQYNEQFF; DNA: TGTGCCAGCAGCCCCCGAAGGGGGCAATACAATGAGCAGTTCTTC
D: NA; size: once; J: TRBJ2-1; V: TRBV29-1; CDR3: CSVEERDPGNEQFF; DNA: TGCAGCGTTGAAGAGCGGGATCCGGGCAATGAGCAGTTCTTC
D: NA; size: NA; J: TRBJ2-5; V: TRBV11-2; CDR3: CASSLAGETQYF; DNA: TGTGCCAGCAGCTTAGCGGGAGAGACCCAGTACTTC
D: NA; size: NA; J: TRBJ2-7; V: TRBV25-1; CDR3: CASTRGDFSYEQYF; DNA: TGTGCCAGCACCCGAGGGGACTTCTCCTACGAGCAGTACTTC
D: NA; size: NA; J: TRBJ1-1; V: TRBV19; CDR3: CASSIGVENTEAFF; DNA: TGTGCCAGTAGTATCGGGGTTGAGAACACTGAAGCTTTCTTT
D: NA; size: NA; J: TRBJ1-2; V: TRBV2; CDR3: CASSEGGGNYGYTF; DNA: TGTGCCAGCAGTGAAGGGGGGGGAAACTATGGCTACACCTTC
D: NA; size: NA; J: TRBJ2-3; V: TRBV18; CDR3: CASSPPGADTQYF; DNA: TGTGCCAGCTCACCACCAGGGGCAGATACGCAGTATTTT
D: TRBD2; size: once; J: TRBJ2-7; V: TRBV30; CDR3: CAWSVWLLAGGGEQYF; DNA: TGTGCCTGGAGTGTATGGCTTCTAGCGGGAGGGGGAGAGCAGTACTTC
D: TRBD2; size: NA; J: TRBJ2-7; V: TRBV30; CDR3: CAKASGSDEQYF; DNA: TGTGCAAAAGCTAGCGGGAGCGACGAGCAGTACTTC
D: NA; size: NA; J: TRBJ1-1; V: TRBV4-1; CDR3: CAGSPNRLNTEAFF; DNA: TGCGCCGGCAGCCCGAACAGATTGAACACTGAAGCTTTCTTT
D: TRBD1; size: few; J: TRBJ1-1; V: TRBV6-1; CDR3: CASKVQGANEAFF; DNA: TGTGCCAGCAAGGTACAGGGGGCAAATGAAGCTTTCTTT
D: TRBD1; size: few; J: TRBJ1-4; V: TRBV11-2; CDR3: CASSLTGSREKLFF; DNA: TGTGCCAGCAGCCTGACAGGGAGTCGAGAAAAACTGTTTTTT
D: TRBD1; size: NA; J: TRBJ1-1; V: TRBV29-1; CDR3: CSATRTGVNTEAFF; DNA: TGCAGCGCTACCAGGACAGGGGTTAACACTGAAGCTTTCTTT
D: NA; size: NA; J: TRBJ2-7; V: TRBV19; CDR3: CASSIAHRVAGEQYF; DNA: TGTGCCAGTAGTATAGCCCACAGGGTGGCCGGCGAGCAGTACTTC
D: NA; size: NA; J: TRBJ1-1; V: TRBV7-2; CDR3: CASSLRPRSSWDTEAFF; DNA: TGTGCCAGCAGCTTACGCCCCAGGTCTTCCTGGGACACTGAAGCTTTCTTT
D: TRBD1; size: few; J: TRBJ2-7; V: TRBV2; CDR3: CASGQGPYEQYF; DNA: TGTGCCAGCGGACAGGGGCCCTACGAGCAGTACTTC